Shown below are 12 T cell receptor beta chains from a single sample sequenced in a study of T cell responses to AZD1222 COVID-19 vaccine. Sequencing was performed with immunoSEQ multiplex PCR; in TCRdb, only in-frame clones are kept and a portion is missing. The data show 200,000 to 250,000 clones, with approximately 94% seen just once and over 1.5% held by the top ten. Sequenced here: peripheral blood, sampled 28 days after the second dose of the MenACWY control vaccine. These receptors all come from an adult who received the MenACWY meningococcal vaccine as a control.

This sequence joins TRBV4-3 and TRBJ2-2, with TRBD2 matching 10 bases. Germline assignment: CDR1 LGHNA and CDR2 YSLEER. V gave up 2 bases and J gave up 8 bases; unmatched junction bases: 8. The length of the CDR3 is 16 residues. The CDR3 is CASSQRGSGGLGELFF. DNA for the CDR3: TGCGCCAGCAGCCAAAGGGGTAGCGGGGGGTTGGGGGAGCTGTTTTTT.

There are a few counts of this clone. This CDR3 is CASSRETGTGANVLTF. In DNA form, the CDR3 reads TGTGCCAGTAGTAGAGAGACAGGAACTGGGGCCAACGTCCTGACTTTC. V and J are TRBV19 and TRBJ2-6; tentative D call: TRBD1 (6 bases). CDR3 length equals 16 residues. V lost 4 bases and J 2 bases, leaving 12 bases between the germline ends. Germline V CDR1 and CDR2: LNHDA, SQIVND (reference sequence).

This clone was recorded a few times. The V gene is TRBV5-1, the J gene TRBJ1-1; D remains unclear. This CDR3 comprises 14 residues. Looked up from germline, CDR1 is SGHRS and CDR2 is YFSETQ. V shed 3 bases and J shed 3 bases, with 12 bases lying between them. CDR3 region: CASSSRGGYTEAFF. The CDR3 coding sequence is TGCGCCAGCAGCTCCCGCGGAGGGTACACTGAAGCTTTCTTT.

This chain connects TRBV29-1 to TRBJ1-4; D remains ambiguous. Trimming left V 4 bases short and J 4 bases short, with 13 bases between. CDR1 SQVTM and CDR2 ANQGSEA come from the germline V gene. The CDR3 consists of 14 residues. The CDR3: CSVVLGSFNEKLFF. CDR3 nucleotides: TGCAGCGTTGTACTTGGAAGCTTTAATGAAAAACTGTTTTTT.

This chain joins TRBV25-1 and TRBJ1-5; D is uncertain. Germline V lookup: CDR1 MGHDK, CDR2 SYGVNS. The ends were cut back, 2 bases at V and 6 bases at J, with 8 bases in the middle. The CDR3 is 13 residues long. CDR3 region: CASSEEGGQPQHF. The CDR3, as DNA: TGTGCCAGCAGTGAAGAAGGCGGTCAGCCCCAGCATTTT.

The chain uses TRBV3-1 (or the pseudogene TRBV3-2) and TRBJ2-1; D might be TRBD1 (6 bases). The germline gives CDR1 LGHDT, CDR2 YNNKEL (reference sequence). V was clipped by 0 bases and J by 7 bases, with 13 bases between them. The CDR3 loop spans 15 amino acids. CDR3 coding DNA: TGTGCCAGCAGCCAAGATGGGGCCACAGGGAATGAGCAGTTCTTC. Its translation: CASSQDGATGNEQFF.

This chain uses TRBV19 with TRBJ2-1, with TRBD2 matching over 10 bases. From germline, CDR1 is LNHDA and CDR2 SQIVND (reference sequence). The CDR3 runs to 16 residues. V was pared by 3 bases and J by 4 bases, with 6 bases of the junction left unmatched. The CDR3 coding sequence is TGTGCCAGTAGTATCCTCACTAGCGGGGTTTACAATGAGCAGTTCTTC. Protein product: CASSILTSGVYNEQFF.

The CDR3 is CASSVGQGYEQYF. CDR3 DNA: TGTGCCAGCAGCGTTGGACAGGGCTACGAGCAGTACTTC. The rearrangement uses TRBV13 and TRBJ2-7; TRBD1 matches at 8 bases. The V gene's germline CDR1 is PRHDT and CDR2 FYEKMQ (reference sequence). The CDR3 covers 13 residues. Trimming removed 5 bases from V and 3 bases from J; junction bases left unmatched: 3.

This clone was counted once. The genes are TRBV30 and TRBJ1-1; a possible D gene is TRBD1 (6 bases). This CDR3 region has 16 residues. V was trimmed by 1 base and J by 1 base, leaving 16 bases between them. CDR1 is GTSNPN, CDR2 SVGIG, per germline (reference sequence). CDR3 coding DNA: TGTGCCTGGAGTGCCCCCCAGGCAGGGGAGAACACTGAAGCTTTCTTT. Translation: CAWSAPQAGENTEAFF.

The rearrangement joins TRBV9 to TRBJ2-7, with a weak D call TRBD1 (6 bases). Per germline, CDR1 SGDLS and CDR2 YYNGEE. The CDR3 has 15 amino acids. V was clipped by 0 bases and J by 0 bases, with 10 bases between them. CDR3 sequence: CASSVETGLSYEQYF. The CDR3, as DNA: TGTGCCAGCAGCGTAGAGACAGGACTCTCCTACGAGCAGTACTTC. The full variable domain, rest sourced from reference TRBV9 and TRBJ2-7, is DSGVTQTPKHLITATGQRVTLRCSPRSGDLSVYWYQQSLDQGLQFLIQYYNGEERAKGNILERFSAQQFPDLHSELNLSSLELGDSALYFCASSVETGLSYEQYFGPGTRLTVT.

V gene TRBV5-4 combines with J gene TRBJ1-1; no definite D call. This CDR3 spans 13 amino acids. Germline assignment: CDR1 SGHNT and CDR2 YYREEE (reference sequence). V was pared by 0 bases and J by 2 bases, with 5 bases between. DNA of the CDR3: TGTGCCAGCAGCTTGGGGGAAAACACTGAAGCTTTCTTT. It yields the protein CASSLGENTEAFF. Using reference TRBV5-4 and TRBJ1-1 for the parts outside the CDR3, the full variable domain is ETGVTQSPTHLIKTRGQQVTLRCSSQSGHNTVSWYQQALGQGPQFIFQYYREEENGRGNFPPRFSGLQFPNYSSELNVNALELDDSALYLCASSLGENTEAFFGQGTRLTVV.

The genes are TRBV6-1 and TRBJ2-5, with TRBD2 matching 12 bases. The CDR3 has 17 amino acids. V lost 3 bases, J lost 5 bases, and 10 bases stayed unmatched. In germline, CDR1 is MNHNS, CDR2 SASEGT. This CDR3 reads CASSDWGETSGSETQYF. The DNA for the CDR3 is TGTGCCAGCAGTGATTGGGGGGAGACTAGCGGGAGTGAGACCCAGTACTTC.